These 10 T cell receptor beta chains share one sample of origin, sequenced in a study of response to subunit inactivated influenza vaccine. A single record per CDR3 protein comes from TCRdb applying MiXCR to the RT-PCR reads. Of hundreds of thousands of distinct CDR3 sequences listed, around 25% are singletons. The source material was CD4+ T cells sorted from PBMCs, sampled less than 6 days after vaccination. The receptors were gathered from a man over 45 who received an inactivated influenza vaccine.

This clonotype was recorded a few times. V gene TRBV6-2 or TRBV6-3 combines with J gene TRBJ2-2; no reliable D call. V was trimmed by 6 bases and J by 6 bases, leaving 11 bases between them. Germline lookup yields CDR1 MNHEY and CDR2 SVGEGT. The CDR3 sequence is 13 residues long. As DNA, the CDR3 is TGTGCCAGCAGGGAAAATGGGGCCGGGGAGCTGTTTTTT. Translation gives CASRENGAGELFF.

The gene calls are TRBV20-1 and TRBJ2-5, with TRBD2 matching 14 bases. Trimming cost V 6 bases and J 3 bases; bases outside gene matches: 21. This CDR3 contains 20 residues. The germline V gene has CDR1 DFQATT and CDR2 SNEGSKA (reference sequence). The CDR3 is CSAVLSGLAGASAIKETQYF. The CDR3 nucleotides are TGCAGTGCCGTACTATCGGGACTAGCGGGGGCTTCCGCAATTAAAGAGACCCAGTACTTC.

This clonotype has more than one count but fewer than ten. V usage is TRBV14 and J usage is TRBJ2-3; D gene unclear. V was trimmed by 3 bases and J by 0 bases, leaving 10 bases between them. In germline, CDR1 is SGHDN, CDR2 FVKESK. The CDR3 contains 15 residues. CDR3 sequence (DNA): TGTGCCAGCAGCCAGTTACTTGCGAGCACAGATACGCAGTATTTT. Translating gives CASSQLLASTDTQYF.

The V call is TRBV24-1, the J call TRBJ2-3; 11 positions agree with TRBD2. CDR1 is KGHDR, CDR2 SFDVKD, per germline. The CDR3 spans 15 residues. V was clipped by 7 bases and J by 2 bases; unmatched bases: 4. CDR3 sequence (DNA): TGTGCCACCAGCCTAGCGGGAGGCTTCACAGATACGCAGTATTTT. This sequence encodes CATSLAGGFTDTQYF.

The chain carries TRBV11-1 and TRBJ2-1, with 13 bases aligning to TRBD2. With 5 bases clipped from V and 5 bases from J, the junction kept 12 bases outside the gene matches. Germline V lookup: CDR1 SGHAT, CDR2 FQDESV (reference sequence). The CDR3 covers 18 residues. The CDR3: CASSPQGRGTSGDNEQFF. CDR3 nucleotides: TGTGCCAGCAGCCCACAAGGCCGAGGGACTAGCGGGGACAATGAGCAGTTCTTC.

The table lists this clonotype with a few counts. The chain joins TRBV20-1 to TRBJ2-5, with D perhaps TRBD1 (6 bases). This CDR3 contains 14 residues. V was clipped by 6 bases and J by 4 bases, with 18 bases between them. CDR1 DFQATT and CDR2 SNEGSKA come from the germline V gene (reference sequence). CDR3 bases: TGCAGTGCCACGACAGGAGGACCTGGAGAGACCCAGTACTTC. Its protein is CSATTGGPGETQYF.

This clonotype has just a few counts. This chain links TRBV4-2 with TRBJ2-3, with 10 nucleotides matching TRBD2. This CDR3 contains 17 residues. The ends lost 3 bases at V and 4 bases at J; junction bases unmatched: 10. Germline V gene data show CDR1 as LGHNA and CDR2 as YNFKEQ. In DNA form, the CDR3 reads TGTGCCAGCAGCCAGGGAGCTAGCGGGGGTTCCCCAGATACGCAGTATTTT. Translating it yields CASSQGASGGSPDTQYF.

The rearrangement links TRBV28 to TRBJ2-7; D perhaps matches TRBD1 (6 bases). The germline V and J ends were trimmed by 3 bases and 3 bases, with 15 bases remaining between them. Germline CDR1 MDHEN, CDR2 SYDVKM. The CDR3 loop spans 15 amino acids. The CDR3 is CASSFRGRGSYEQYF. The CDR3 DNA reads TGTGCCAGCAGTTTCCGGGGAAGGGGGAGCTACGAGCAGTACTTC.

This clonotype was seen many times. The J gene is TRBJ2-2, the V gene TRBV7-3; perhaps TRBD2 as D (5 bases). Trimming shortened V by 8 bases and J by 1 base, and 11 bases separated the two germline ends. Germline CDR1 SGHTA, CDR2 FQGTGA. This CDR3 spans 14 amino acids. CDR3 region: CASAREGNTGELFF. CDR3 in DNA: TGTGCCAGCGCGCGAGAGGGGAACACCGGGGAGCTGTTTTTT. Filled out from reference TRBV7-3 and TRBJ2-2, the complete variable domain reads GAGVSQTPSNKVTEKGKYVELRCDPISGHTALYWYRQSLGQGPEFLIYFQGTGAADDSGLPNDRFFAVRPEGSVSTLKIQRTERGDSAVYLCASAREGNTGELFFGEGSRLTVL.

The chain combines TRBV9 with TRBJ2-7; 7 bases fit TRBD1. The CDR3 covers 15 residues. The V gene end was trimmed by 3 bases and the J gene end by 0 bases; junction bases not matched to a gene: 6. Germline V CDR1 and CDR2: SGDLS, YYNGEE. CDR3 sequence reads: CASSEGTVFSYEQYF. The CDR3 DNA reads as TGTGCCAGCAGCGAGGGGACAGTTTTCTCCTACGAGCAGTACTTC.